This T cell receptor (beta chain) stems from a study of cytomegalovirus exposure and HLA in healthy donors. Study-wide results and limits: Sequencing likely produced, as an artifact, a cluster of highly shared sequence variants.

Vbeta (60) and Jbeta (13) primers were used in the PCR. Method: immunoSEQ multiplex PCR; TCRdb's copy keeps in-frame clones and lacks some. The table includes approximately 200,000 clones, about 74% detected once. J lost 6 bases, V lost 2 bases, and 10 bases had no gene match. CDR1 LNHDA and CDR2 SQIVND come from the germline V gene (reference sequence). The CDR3 extends over 16 amino acids. In the case of this clone: The target antigen is unknown.

Sequenced: PBMCs. This chain uses TRBV19 with TRBJ2-3, with 8 positions matching TRBD2. This TCR derives from a man aged 35 to 55 in good health and CMV-seronegative. The CDR3, as DNA: TGTGCCAGTAGTATATCCGGGACTAGGAGTCCTGATACGCAGTATTTT. This sequence encodes CASSISGTRSPDTQYF.